These 15 T cell receptor beta chains were sequenced from one sample in a study of graft-versus-host responses after intestinal transplantation. The assay was immunoSEQ multiplex PCR, and TCRdb's table has in-frame clones only and misses some. The table lists under 55,000 clones, around nine tenths of them singletons. The sequences come from PBMCs, collected 524 days after transplant. The receptors originated from a human patient who received an intestinal transplant, so some T cells may come from the graft donor.

This rearrangement joins TRBV7-2 to TRBJ2-7; 11 nucleotides match TRBD2. Germline V gives CDR1 SGHTA, CDR2 FQGNSA. Losses at the gene ends were 5 bases for V and 7 bases for J; bases not matched to a gene: 10. This CDR3 has 15 amino acids. For the CDR3, the DNA is TGTGCCAGCAGCCTTTATAGCGGGAGGGCCGGGGAGCAGTACTTC. The encoded protein is CASSLYSGRAGEQYF. Looking up the rest from reference TRBV7-2 and TRBJ2-7 gives the full variable domain: GAGVSQSPSNKVTEKGKDVELRCDPISGHTALYWYRQSLGQGLEFLIYFQGNSAPDKSGLPSDRFSAERTGGSVSTLTIQRTQQEDSAVYLCASSLYSGRAGEQYFGPGTRLTVT.

CDR3 coding DNA: TGTGCCAGCAGCCCCGGGACAGGGCAACACGAGCAGTACTTC. It translates to CASSPGTGQHEQYF. The gene calls are TRBV7-9 and TRBJ2-7, with 9 bases aligning to TRBD1. There are 14 residues in the CDR3. V trimming: 5 bases; J trimming: 5 bases; junction bases outside the gene matches: 7. Germline assignment: CDR1 SEHNR and CDR2 FQNEAQ (reference sequence).

J is TRBJ2-5 and V is TRBV29-1, with TRBD2 identical over 10 bases. CDR1 is SQVTM, CDR2 ANQGSEA, per germline. With 1 base clipped from V and 4 bases from J, the junction kept 3 bases outside the gene matches. This CDR3 region has 14 residues. This CDR3 reads CSVEGSGRAETQYF. The DNA of the CDR3 is TGCAGCGTTGAAGGGAGCGGGAGGGCAGAGACCCAGTACTTC.

The chain carries TRBV9 and TRBJ2-7, with D possibly matching TRBD1 (5 bases). V gave up 0 bases and J gave up 3 bases, with 10 bases separating them. The germline gives CDR1 SGDLS, CDR2 YYNGEE. The CDR3 covers 14 residues. The CDR3 DNA follows: TGTGCCAGCAGCGTAGCTTCCCAGGGCTACGAGCAGTACTTC. It codes for CASSVASQGYEQYF.

The chain combines TRBV5-1 with TRBJ2-1; the D call may be TRBD1 or TRBD2 (6 bases each). This CDR3 spans 15 amino acids. Trimming took 3 bases from V and 0 from J, leaving 10 bases between them. Germline V lookup: CDR1 SGHRS, CDR2 YFSETQ. CDR3 in DNA: TGCGCCAGCAGCTGGGGGGCAAGCTCCTACAATGAGCAGTTCTTC. It codes for CASSWGASSYNEQFF.

The rearrangement links TRBV28 to TRBJ1-2; 7 bases are shared with TRBD1. This CDR3 has 14 amino acids. After removal of 6 bases from V and 4 bases from J, the junction contained 8 bases not matched to a gene. The germline V gene encodes CDR1 MDHEN and CDR2 SYDVKM. The CDR3 DNA is TGTGCCAGCAGCCTTACAGGGGCGCCCTATGGCTACACCTTC. This encodes CASSLTGAPYGYTF.

This chain connects TRBV29-1 to TRBJ2-7; 10 bases fit TRBD1. Germline CDR1 and CDR2: SQVTM and ANQGSEA. This CDR3 is built from 14 residues. The V and J ends lost 3 bases and 2 bases, in that order; junction bases with no gene match: 4. Here the CDR3 reads CSVDSGTGAYEQYF. CDR3 nucleotides: TGCAGCGTTGACTCCGGGACAGGGGCCTACGAGCAGTACTTC.

This chain connects TRBV7-9 to TRBJ2-7; 12 bases are shared with TRBD2. J was trimmed by 7 bases and V by 7 bases; bases with no gene match: 14. Per the germline V gene, CDR1 is SEHNR and CDR2 is FQNEAQ (reference sequence). This CDR3 has 16 residues. The CDR3 is CASMGGPSGRALEQYF. CDR3 nucleotides: TGTGCCAGCATGGGGGGCCCTAGCGGGAGGGCCTTGGAGCAGTACTTC.

The chain combines TRBV7-3 with TRBJ2-1; D might be TRBD2 (6 bases). Deletions cut 3 bases from V and 2 bases from J, with 11 bases between. Germline loops: CDR1 SGHTA, CDR2 FQGTGA. The CDR3 runs 15 residues. CDR3 bases: TGTGCCAGCAGCTTTGGGGGAGGACCCTACAATGAGCAGTTCTTC. Translated: CASSFGGGPYNEQFF.

The rearrangement links TRBV19 to TRBJ2-4, with 7 nucleotides matching TRBD2. V lost 4 bases to trimming and J lost 0 bases; unmatched junction nucleotides: 3. This CDR3 comprises 15 residues. Germline CDR1 and CDR2: LNHDA and SQIVND (reference sequence). The CDR3 sequence: CASSTSGLAKNIQYF. The DNA for the CDR3 is TGTGCCAGTAGTACTAGCGGACTAGCCAAAAACATTCAGTACTTC.

This chain links TRBV5-4 with TRBJ2-7; 7 positions match TRBD2. Germline assignment: CDR1 SGHNT and CDR2 YYREEE (reference sequence). The V and J ends lost 1 base and 2 bases, in that order; junction bases with no gene match: 6. The CDR3 is made up of 15 amino acids. CDR3 DNA sequence: TGTGCCAGCAGCTTGCCCGGGAGGCCAGCCTACGAGCAGTACTTC. Translation gives CASSLPGRPAYEQYF.

The chain carries TRBV7-2 and TRBJ1-5; the D gene is possibly TRBD1 (5 bases). The germline gives CDR1 SGHTA, CDR2 FQGNSA. The length of the CDR3 is 13 residues. The ends were cut back, 5 bases at V and 7 bases at J, with 12 bases in the middle. DNA for the CDR3: TGTGCCAGCAGCACCCGACAGCGGCAGCCCCAGCATTTT. As protein: CASSTRQRQPQHF.

The rearrangement uses TRBV15 and TRBJ1-5, with no clear D. With 4 bases removed from V and 1 base from J, the gap between germline ends came to 14 bases. CDR1 LNHNV and CDR2 YYDKDF come from the germline V gene (reference sequence). This CDR3 spans 16 amino acids. CDR3 sequence: CATSKEIGKSNQPQHF. CDR3 DNA: TGTGCCACCAGCAAAGAGATAGGGAAAAGCAATCAGCCCCAGCATTTT. Together with reference TRBV15 and TRBJ1-5, the CDR3 gives the full variable domain: DAMVIQNPRYQVTQFGKPVTLSCSQTLNHNVMYWYQQKSSQAPKLLFHYYDKDFNNEADTPDNFQSRRPNTSFCFLDIRSPGLGDTAMYLCATSKEIGKSNQPQHFGDGTRLSIL.

V is TRBV6-5 and J is TRBJ2-3; D not resolved. V lost 6 bases to trimming and J lost 7 bases, with 11 bases between them. Germline V lookup: CDR1 MNHEY, CDR2 SVGAGI. The length of the CDR3 is 12 residues. The DNA of the CDR3 is TGTGCCAGCAGCCCCCCCAAAAATACGCAGTATTTT. Protein sequence: CASSPPKNTQYF.

The chain carries TRBV15 and TRBJ2-3; D is unclear. CDR3 length: 12 residues. Germline lookup yields CDR1 LNHNV and CDR2 YYDKDF (reference sequence). V was trimmed by 5 bases and J by 2 bases, leaving 5 bases between them. CDR3 sequence (DNA): TGTGCCACCAGCCGATCCACAGATACGCAGTATTTT. Translation: CATSRSTDTQYF.